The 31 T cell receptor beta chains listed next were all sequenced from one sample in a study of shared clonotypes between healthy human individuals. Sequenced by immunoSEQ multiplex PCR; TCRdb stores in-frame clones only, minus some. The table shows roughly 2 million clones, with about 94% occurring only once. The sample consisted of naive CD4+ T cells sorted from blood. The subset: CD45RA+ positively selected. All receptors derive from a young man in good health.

The CDR3 nucleotides are TGCGCCAGCAGTTGGGAACCACCGGGACAGGGGCAAGCTTTCTTT. Translation: CASSWEPPGQGQAFF. The rearrangement joins TRBV5-1 to TRBJ1-1, with 10 bases lining up with TRBD1. Germline values: CDR1 SGHRS, CDR2 YFSETQ. CDR3 length equals 15 residues. Germline trimming cut 5 bases from V and 9 bases from J; bases unmatched to any gene: 13.

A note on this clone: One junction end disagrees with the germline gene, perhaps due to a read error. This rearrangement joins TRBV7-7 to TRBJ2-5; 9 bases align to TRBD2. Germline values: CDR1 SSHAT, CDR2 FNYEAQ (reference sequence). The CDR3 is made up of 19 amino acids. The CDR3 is CASSSSNQRGALNQETQYF. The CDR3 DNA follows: TGTGCTAGCAGCTCATCAAACCAGCGGGGGGCCCTAAACCAAGAGACCCAGTACTTC.

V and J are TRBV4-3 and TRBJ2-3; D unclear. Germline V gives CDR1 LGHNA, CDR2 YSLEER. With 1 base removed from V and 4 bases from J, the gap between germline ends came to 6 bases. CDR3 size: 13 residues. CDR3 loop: CASSQAIPDTQYF. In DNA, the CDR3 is TGCGCCAGCAGCCAAGCTATTCCAGATACGCAGTATTTT.

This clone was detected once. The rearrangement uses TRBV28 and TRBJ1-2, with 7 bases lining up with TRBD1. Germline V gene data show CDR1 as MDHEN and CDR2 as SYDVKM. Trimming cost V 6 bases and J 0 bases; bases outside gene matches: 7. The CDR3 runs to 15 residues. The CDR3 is CASRMGQISNYGYTF. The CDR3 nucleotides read TGTGCCAGCAGAATGGGACAGATTTCTAACTATGGCTACACCTTC.

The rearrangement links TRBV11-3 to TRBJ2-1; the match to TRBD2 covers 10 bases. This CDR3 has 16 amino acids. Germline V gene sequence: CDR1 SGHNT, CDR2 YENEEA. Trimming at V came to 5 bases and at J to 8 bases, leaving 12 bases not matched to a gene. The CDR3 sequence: CASSLSSASGRHEQFF. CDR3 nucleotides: TGTGCCAGCAGCCTATCCTCGGCTAGCGGGAGACATGAGCAGTTCTTC.

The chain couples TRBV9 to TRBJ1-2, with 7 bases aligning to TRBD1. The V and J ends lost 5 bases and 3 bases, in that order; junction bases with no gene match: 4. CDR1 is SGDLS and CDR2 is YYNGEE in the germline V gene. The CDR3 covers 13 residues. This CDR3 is CASSSGQDYGYTF. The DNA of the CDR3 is TGTGCCAGCAGTTCAGGACAGGACTATGGCTACACCTTC.

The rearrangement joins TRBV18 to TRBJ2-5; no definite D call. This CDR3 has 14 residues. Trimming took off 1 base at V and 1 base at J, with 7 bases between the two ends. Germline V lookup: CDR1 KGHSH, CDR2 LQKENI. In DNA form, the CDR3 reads TGTGCCAGCTCACCACAGAACAGCCAAGAGACCCAGTACTTC. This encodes CASSPQNSQETQYF.

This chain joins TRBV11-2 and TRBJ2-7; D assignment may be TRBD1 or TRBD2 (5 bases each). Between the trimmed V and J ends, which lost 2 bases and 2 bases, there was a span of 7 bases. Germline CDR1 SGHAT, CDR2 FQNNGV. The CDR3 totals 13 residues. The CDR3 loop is CASSLQGAYEQYF. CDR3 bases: TGTGCCAGCAGCTTACAGGGAGCCTACGAGCAGTACTTC.

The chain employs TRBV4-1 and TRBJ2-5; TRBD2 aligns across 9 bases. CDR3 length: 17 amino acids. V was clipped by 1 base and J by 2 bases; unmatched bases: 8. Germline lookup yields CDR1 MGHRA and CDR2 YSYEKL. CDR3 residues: CASSQVVAGVRQETQYF. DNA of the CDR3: TGCGCCAGCAGCCAAGTTGTAGCGGGAGTAAGACAAGAGACCCAGTACTTC.

This CDR3 is CAISEGTGANSPLHF. CDR3 nucleotides: TGTGCCATCAGTGAAGGGACAGGGGCGAATTCACCCCTCCACTTT. The chain uses TRBV10-3 and TRBJ1-6; 10 positions match TRBD1. After removal of 3 bases from V and 7 bases from J, the junction contained 3 bases not matched to a gene. Germline assignment: CDR1 ENHRY and CDR2 SYGVKD. There are 15 residues in the CDR3.

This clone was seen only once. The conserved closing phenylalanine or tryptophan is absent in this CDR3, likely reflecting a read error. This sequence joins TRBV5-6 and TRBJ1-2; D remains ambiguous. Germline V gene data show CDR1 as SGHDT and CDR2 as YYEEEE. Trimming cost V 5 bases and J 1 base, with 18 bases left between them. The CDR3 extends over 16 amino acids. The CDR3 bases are TGTGCCAGCAGAATGAATGGAGATCCTTATAACTATGGCTACACCTCC. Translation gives CASRMNGDPYNYGYTS.

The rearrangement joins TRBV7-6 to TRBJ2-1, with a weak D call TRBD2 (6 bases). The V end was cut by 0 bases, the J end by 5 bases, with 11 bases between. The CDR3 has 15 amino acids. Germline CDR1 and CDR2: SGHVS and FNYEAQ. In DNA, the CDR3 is TGTGCCAGCAGCTTAGCTCCTAGCGCCAACAATGAGCAGTTCTTC. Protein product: CASSLAPSANNEQFF.

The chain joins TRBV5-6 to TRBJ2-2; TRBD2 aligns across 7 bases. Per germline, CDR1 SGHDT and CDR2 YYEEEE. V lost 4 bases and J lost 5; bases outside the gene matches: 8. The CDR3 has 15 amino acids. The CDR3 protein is CASSTSGVLTGELFF. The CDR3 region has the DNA TGTGCCAGCAGCACCAGCGGGGTACTAACCGGGGAGCTGTTTTTT.

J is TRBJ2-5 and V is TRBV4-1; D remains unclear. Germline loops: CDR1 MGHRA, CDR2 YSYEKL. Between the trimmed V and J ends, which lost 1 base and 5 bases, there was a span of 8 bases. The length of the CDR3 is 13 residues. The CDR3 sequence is CASSQVFLETQYF. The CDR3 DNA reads TGCGCCAGCAGCCAAGTATTTTTGGAGACCCAGTACTTC.

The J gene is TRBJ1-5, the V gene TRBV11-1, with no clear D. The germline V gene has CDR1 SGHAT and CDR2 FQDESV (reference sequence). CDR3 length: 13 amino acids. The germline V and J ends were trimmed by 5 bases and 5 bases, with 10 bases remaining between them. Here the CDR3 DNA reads TGTGCCAGCAGCCTCAGAGATGATCAGCCCCAGCATTTT. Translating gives CASSLRDDQPQHF.

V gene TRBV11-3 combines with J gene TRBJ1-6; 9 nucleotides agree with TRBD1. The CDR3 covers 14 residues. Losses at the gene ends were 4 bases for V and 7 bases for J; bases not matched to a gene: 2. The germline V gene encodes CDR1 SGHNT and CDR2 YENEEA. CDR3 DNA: TGTGCCAGCAGCTCTGGACAGGGGAATTCACCCCTCCACTTT. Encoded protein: CASSSGQGNSPLHF.

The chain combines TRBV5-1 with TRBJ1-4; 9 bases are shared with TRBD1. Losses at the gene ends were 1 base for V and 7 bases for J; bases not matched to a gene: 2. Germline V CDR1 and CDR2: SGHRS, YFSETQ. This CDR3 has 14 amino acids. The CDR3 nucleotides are TGCGCCAGCAGCTTGTGGACAGGGGCTGAAAAACTGTTTTTT. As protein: CASSLWTGAEKLFF.

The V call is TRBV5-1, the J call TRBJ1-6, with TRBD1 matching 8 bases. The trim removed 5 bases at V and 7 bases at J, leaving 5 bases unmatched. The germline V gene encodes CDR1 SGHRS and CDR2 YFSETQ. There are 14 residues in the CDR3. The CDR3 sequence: CASRGTGNNSPLHF. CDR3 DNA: TGCGCCAGCAGGGGGACAGGCAACAATTCACCCCTCCACTTT. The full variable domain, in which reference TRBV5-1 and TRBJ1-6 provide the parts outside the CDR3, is KAGVTQTPRYLIKTRGQQVTLSCSPISGHRSVSWYQQTPGQGLQFLFEYFSETQRNKGNFPGRFSGRQFSNSRSEMNVSTLELGDSALYLCASRGTGNNSPLHFGNGTRLTVT.

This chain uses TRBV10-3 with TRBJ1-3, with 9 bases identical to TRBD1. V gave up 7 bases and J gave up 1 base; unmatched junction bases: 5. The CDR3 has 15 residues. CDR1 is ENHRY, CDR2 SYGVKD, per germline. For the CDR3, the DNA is TGTGCCATCACCGGGACAGGGAAGTCTGGAAACACCATATATTTT. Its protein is CAITGTGKSGNTIYF.

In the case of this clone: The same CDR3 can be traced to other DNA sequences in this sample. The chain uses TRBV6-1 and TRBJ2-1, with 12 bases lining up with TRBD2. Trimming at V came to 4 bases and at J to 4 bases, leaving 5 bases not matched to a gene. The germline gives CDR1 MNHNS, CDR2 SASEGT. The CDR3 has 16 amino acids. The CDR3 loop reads CASSVSLAGGYNEQFF. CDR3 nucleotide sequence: TGTGCCAGCAGTGTATCCCTAGCGGGAGGGTACAATGAGCAGTTCTTC.

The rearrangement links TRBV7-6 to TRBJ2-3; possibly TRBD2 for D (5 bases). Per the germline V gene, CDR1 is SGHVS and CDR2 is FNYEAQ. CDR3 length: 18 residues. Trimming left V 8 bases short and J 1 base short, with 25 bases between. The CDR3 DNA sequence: TGTGCCAGCCCCGCGAGCGGTGTAAGGCGACCTGGCACAGATACGCAGTATTTT. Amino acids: CASPASGVRRPGTDTQYF.

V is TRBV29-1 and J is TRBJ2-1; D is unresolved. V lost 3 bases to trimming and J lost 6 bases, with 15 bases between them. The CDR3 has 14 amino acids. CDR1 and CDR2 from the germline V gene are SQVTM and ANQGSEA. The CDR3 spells CSVDGGDLANEQFF. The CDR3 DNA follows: TGCAGCGTTGATGGCGGAGATCTGGCCAATGAGCAGTTCTTC.

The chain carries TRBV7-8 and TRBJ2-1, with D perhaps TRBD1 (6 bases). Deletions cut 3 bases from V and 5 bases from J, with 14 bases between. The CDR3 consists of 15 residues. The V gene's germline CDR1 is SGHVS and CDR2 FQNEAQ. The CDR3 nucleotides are TGTGCCAGCAGCTTTTTATTGGACAGTCACAATGAGCAGTTCTTC. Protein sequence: CASSFLLDSHNEQFF.

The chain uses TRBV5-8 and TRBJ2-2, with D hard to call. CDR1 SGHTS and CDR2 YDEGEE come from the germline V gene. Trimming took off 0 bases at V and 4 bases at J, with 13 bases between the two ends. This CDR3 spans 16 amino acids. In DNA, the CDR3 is TGTGCCAGCAGCTTGGGACGGGCCGGCCCCACCGGGGAGCTGTTTTTT. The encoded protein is CASSLGRAGPTGELFF.

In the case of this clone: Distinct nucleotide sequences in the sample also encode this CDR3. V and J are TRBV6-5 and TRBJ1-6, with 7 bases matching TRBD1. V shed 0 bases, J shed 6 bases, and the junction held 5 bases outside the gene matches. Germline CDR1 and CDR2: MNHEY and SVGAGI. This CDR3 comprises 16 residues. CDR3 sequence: CASSYSGDRVNSPLHF. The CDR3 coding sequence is TGTGCCAGCAGTTACTCAGGGGACAGAGTTAATTCACCCCTCCACTTT.

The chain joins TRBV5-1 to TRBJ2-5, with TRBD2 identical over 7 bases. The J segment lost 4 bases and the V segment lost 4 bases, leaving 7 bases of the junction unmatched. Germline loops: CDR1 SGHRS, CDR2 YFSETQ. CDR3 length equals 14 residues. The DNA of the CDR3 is TGCGCCAGCAGCACCTCGACTAGCCCAGAGACCCAGTACTTC. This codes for CASSTSTSPETQYF.

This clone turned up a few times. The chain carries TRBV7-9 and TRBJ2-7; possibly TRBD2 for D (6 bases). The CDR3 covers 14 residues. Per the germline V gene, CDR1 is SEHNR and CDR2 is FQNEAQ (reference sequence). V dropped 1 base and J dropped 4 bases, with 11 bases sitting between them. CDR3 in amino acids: CASSLGGGIYEQYF. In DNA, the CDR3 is TGTGCCAGCAGCTTAGGTGGCGGGATATACGAGCAGTACTTC.

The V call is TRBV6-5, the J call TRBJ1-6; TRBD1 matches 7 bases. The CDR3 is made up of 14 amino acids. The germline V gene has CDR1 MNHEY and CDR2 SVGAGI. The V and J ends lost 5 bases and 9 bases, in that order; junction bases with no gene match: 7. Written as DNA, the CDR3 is TGTGCCAGCAGTCCCGAACAGGGGACTTCACCCCTCCACTTT. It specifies CASSPEQGTSPLHF.

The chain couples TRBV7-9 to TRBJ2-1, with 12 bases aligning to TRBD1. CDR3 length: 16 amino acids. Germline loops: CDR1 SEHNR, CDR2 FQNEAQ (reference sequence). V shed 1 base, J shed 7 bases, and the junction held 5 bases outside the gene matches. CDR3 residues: CASSLVGQGAKNEQFF. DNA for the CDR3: TGTGCCAGCAGCTTAGTGGGACAGGGGGCCAAAAATGAGCAGTTCTTC.

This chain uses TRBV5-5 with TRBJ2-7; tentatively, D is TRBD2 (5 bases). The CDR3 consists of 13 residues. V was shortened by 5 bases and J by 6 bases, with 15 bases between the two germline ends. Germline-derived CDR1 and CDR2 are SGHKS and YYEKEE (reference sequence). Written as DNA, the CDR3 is TGTGCCAGCAGACCTGCGGGCTCATTCGAGCAGTACTTC. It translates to CASRPAGSFEQYF.

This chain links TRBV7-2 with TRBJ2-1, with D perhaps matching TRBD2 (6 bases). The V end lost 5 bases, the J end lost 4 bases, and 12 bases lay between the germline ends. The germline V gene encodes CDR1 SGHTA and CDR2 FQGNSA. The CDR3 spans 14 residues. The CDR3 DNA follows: TGTGCCAGCAGCGGCACTAGCCAATACAATGAGCAGTTCTTC. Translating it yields CASSGTSQYNEQFF. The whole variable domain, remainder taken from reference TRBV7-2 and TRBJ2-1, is GAGVSQSPSNKVTEKGKDVELRCDPISGHTALYWYRQSLGQGLEFLIYFQGNSAPDKSGLPSDRFSAERTGGSVSTLTIQRTQQEDSAVYLCASSGTSQYNEQFFGPGTRLTVL.